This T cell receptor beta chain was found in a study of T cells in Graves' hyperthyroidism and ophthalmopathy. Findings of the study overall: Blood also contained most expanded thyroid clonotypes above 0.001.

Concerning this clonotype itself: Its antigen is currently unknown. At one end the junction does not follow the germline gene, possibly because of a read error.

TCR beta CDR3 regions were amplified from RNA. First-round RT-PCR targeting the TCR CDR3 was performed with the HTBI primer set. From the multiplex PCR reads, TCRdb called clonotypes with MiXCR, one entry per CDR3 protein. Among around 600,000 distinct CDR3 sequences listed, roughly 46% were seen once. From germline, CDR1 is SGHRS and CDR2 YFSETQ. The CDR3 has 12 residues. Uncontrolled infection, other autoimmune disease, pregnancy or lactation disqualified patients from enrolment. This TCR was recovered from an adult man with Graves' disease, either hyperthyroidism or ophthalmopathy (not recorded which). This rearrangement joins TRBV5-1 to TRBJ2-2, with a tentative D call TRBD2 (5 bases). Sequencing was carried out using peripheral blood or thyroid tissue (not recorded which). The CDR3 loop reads CASSENTGELSW. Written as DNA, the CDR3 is TGCGCCAGCAGTGAGAACACCGGGGAGCTGTCTTGG.